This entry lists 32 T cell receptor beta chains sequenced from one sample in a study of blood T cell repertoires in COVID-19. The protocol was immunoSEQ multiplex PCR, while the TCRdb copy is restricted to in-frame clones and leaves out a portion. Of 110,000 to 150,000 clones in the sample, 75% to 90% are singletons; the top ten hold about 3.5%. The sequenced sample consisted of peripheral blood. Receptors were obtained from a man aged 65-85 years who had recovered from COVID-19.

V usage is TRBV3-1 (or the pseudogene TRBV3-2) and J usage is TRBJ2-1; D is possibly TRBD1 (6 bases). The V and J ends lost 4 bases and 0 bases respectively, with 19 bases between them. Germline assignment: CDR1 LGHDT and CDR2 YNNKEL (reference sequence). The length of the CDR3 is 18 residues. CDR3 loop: CASSLPEAGESSYNEQFF. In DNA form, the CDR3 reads TGTGCCAGCAGCCTACCGGAGGCAGGGGAGAGCTCCTACAATGAGCAGTTCTTC.

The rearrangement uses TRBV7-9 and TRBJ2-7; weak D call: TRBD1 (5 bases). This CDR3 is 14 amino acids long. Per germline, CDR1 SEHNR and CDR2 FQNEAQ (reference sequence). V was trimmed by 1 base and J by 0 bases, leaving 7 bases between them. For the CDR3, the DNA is TGTGCCAGCAGCTTAGAACAGGACTCCTACGAGCAGTACTTC. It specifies CASSLEQDSYEQYF.

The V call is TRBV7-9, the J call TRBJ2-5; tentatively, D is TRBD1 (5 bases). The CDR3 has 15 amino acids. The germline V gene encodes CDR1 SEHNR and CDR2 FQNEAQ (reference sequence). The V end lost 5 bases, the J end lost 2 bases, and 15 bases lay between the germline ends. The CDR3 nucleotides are TGTGCCAGCAGCCCAGCGCCAGGGTCACAAGAGACCCAGTACTTC. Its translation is CASSPAPGSQETQYF.

CDR3 nucleotide sequence: TGTGCCAGCAGCGGGACTAGCGGGAGAGCGGTAGATACGCAGTATTTT. This codes for CASSGTSGRAVDTQYF. The genes are TRBV2 and TRBJ2-3, with TRBD2 identical over 14 bases. CDR3 length: 16 residues. CDR1 and CDR2 (germline): SNHLY, FYNNEI. The V gene end was trimmed by 6 bases and the J gene end by 5 bases; junction bases not matched to a gene: 7.

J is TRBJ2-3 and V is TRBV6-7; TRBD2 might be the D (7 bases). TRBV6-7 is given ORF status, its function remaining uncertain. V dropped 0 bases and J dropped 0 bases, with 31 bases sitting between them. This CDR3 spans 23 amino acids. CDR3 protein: CASSYSKGGPPKVRGTSTDTQYF. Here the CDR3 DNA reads TGTGCCAGCAGTTACTCGAAGGGGGGCCCCCCAAAAGTGCGGGGGACTAGCACAGATACGCAGTATTTT.

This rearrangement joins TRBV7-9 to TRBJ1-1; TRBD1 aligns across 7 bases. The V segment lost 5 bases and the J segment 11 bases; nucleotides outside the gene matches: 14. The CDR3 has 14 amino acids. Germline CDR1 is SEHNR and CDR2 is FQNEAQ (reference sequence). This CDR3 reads CASSPGDRDGHAFF. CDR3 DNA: TGTGCCAGCAGCCCAGGGGACAGAGATGGTCACGCTTTCTTT.

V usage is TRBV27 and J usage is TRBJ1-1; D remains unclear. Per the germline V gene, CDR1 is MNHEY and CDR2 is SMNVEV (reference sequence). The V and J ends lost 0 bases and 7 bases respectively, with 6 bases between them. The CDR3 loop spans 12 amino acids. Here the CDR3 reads CASSLSSGEAFF. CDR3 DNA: TGTGCCAGCAGTTTATCGAGCGGTGAAGCTTTCTTT.

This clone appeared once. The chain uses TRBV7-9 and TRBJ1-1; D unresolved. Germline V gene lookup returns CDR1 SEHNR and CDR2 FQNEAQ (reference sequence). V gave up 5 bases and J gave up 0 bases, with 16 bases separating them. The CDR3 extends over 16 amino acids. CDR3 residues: CASSTPSTGLNTEAFF. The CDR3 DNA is TGTGCCAGCAGCACACCCTCCACGGGATTGAACACTGAAGCTTTCTTT.

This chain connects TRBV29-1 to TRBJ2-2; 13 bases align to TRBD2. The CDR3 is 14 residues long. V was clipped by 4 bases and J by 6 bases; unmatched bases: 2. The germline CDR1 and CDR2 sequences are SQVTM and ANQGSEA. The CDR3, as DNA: TGCAGCGTTGCTGGACTAGCGGGAGCCGGGGAGCTGTTTTTT. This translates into CSVAGLAGAGELFF.

This chain's CDR3 is CASSAGTGVLAHEQYF. The CDR3 DNA sequence: TGTGCCAGTAGTGCCGGGACAGGGGTTTTAGCCCACGAGCAGTACTTC. This chain links TRBV19 with TRBJ2-7; 10 bases are a match to TRBD1. The J segment lost 5 bases and the V segment lost 5 bases, leaving 12 bases of the junction unmatched. The CDR3 is 16 amino acids. The germline gives CDR1 LNHDA, CDR2 SQIVND (reference sequence).

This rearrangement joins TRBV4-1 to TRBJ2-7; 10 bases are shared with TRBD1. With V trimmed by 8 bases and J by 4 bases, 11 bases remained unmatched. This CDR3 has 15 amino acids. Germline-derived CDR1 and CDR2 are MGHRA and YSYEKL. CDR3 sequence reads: CASLDLDRGRYEQYF. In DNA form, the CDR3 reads TGCGCCAGCCTGGACCTTGACAGGGGGCGATACGAGCAGTACTTC.

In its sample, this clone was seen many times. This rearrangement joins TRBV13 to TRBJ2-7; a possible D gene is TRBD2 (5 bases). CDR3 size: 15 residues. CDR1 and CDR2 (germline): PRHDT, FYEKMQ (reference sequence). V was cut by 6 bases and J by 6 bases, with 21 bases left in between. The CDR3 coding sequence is TGTGCCAGCAGTGCGGGTAGGAGCCCCGTCCCCGAGCAGTACTTC. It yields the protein CASSAGRSPVPEQYF.

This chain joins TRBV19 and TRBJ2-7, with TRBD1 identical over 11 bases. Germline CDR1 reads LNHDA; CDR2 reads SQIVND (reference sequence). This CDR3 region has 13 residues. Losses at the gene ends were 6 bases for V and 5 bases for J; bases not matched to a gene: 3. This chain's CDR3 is CASSRTGGHEQYF. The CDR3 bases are TGTGCCAGTAGCCGGACAGGGGGCCACGAGCAGTACTTC.

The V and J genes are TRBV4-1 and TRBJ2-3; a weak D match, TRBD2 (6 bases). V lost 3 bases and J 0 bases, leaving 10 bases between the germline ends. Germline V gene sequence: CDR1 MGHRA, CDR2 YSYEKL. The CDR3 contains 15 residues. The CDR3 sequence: CASSQLATSTDTQYF. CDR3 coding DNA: TGCGCCAGCAGCCAGCTAGCGACCAGCACAGATACGCAGTATTTT.

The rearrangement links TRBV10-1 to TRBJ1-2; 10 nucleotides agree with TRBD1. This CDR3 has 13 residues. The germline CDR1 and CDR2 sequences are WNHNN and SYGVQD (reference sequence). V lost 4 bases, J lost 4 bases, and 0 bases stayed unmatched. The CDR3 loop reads CASSGDRGYGYTF. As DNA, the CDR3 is TGCGCCAGCAGTGGGGACAGGGGCTATGGCTACACCTTC.

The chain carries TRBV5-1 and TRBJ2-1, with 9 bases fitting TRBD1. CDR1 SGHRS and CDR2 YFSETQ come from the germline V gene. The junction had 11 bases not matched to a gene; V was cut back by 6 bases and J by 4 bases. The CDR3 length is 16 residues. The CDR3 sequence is CASTSSTGGAYNEQFF. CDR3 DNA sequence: TGCGCCAGCACCTCCTCAACAGGGGGCGCTTACAATGAGCAGTTCTTC.

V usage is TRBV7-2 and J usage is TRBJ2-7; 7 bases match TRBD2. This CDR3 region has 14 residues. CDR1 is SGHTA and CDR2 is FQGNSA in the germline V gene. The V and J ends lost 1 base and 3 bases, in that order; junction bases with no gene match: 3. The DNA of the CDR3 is TGTGCCAGCAGCTTAGGGGACTACCTCTACGAGCAGTACTTC. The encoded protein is CASSLGDYLYEQYF.

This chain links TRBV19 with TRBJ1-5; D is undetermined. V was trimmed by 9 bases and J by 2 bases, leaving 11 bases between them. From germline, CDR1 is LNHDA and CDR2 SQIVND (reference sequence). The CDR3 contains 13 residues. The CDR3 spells CASNQEGNQPQHF. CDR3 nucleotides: TGTGCCAGCAACCAAGAGGGCAATCAGCCCCAGCATTTT.

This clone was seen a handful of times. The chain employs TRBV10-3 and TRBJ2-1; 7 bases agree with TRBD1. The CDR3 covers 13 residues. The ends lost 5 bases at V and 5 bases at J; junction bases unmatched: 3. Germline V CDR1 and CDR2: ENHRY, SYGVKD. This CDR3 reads CAISQGQDNEQFF. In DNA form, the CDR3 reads TGTGCCATCAGTCAAGGACAGGACAATGAGCAGTTCTTC.

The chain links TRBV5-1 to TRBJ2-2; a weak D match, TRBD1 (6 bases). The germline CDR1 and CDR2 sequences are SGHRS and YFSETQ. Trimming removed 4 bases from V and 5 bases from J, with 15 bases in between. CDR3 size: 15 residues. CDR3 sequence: CASSPVGAGTGELFF. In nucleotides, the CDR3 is TGCGCCAGCAGCCCGGTGGGGGCAGGGACCGGGGAGCTGTTTTTT. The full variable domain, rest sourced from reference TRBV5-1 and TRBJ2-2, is KAGVTQTPRYLIKTRGQQVTLSCSPISGHRSVSWYQQTPGQGLQFLFEYFSETQRNKGNFPGRFSGRQFSNSRSEMNVSTLELGDSALYLCASSPVGAGTGELFFGEGSRLTVL.

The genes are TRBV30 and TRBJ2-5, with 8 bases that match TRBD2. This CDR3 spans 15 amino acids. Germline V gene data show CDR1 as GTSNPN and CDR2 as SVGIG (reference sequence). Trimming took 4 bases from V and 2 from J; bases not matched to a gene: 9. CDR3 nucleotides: TGTGCCTGGATGGGGCGGGGGGACCTTCAAGAGACCCAGTACTTC. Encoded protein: CAWMGRGDLQETQYF.

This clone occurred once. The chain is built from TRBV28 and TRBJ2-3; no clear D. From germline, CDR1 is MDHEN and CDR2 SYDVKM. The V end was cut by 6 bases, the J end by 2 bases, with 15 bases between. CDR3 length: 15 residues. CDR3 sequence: CASSSGLFSTDTQYF. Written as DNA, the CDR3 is TGTGCCAGCAGCAGTGGGCTATTCTCCACAGATACGCAGTATTTT.

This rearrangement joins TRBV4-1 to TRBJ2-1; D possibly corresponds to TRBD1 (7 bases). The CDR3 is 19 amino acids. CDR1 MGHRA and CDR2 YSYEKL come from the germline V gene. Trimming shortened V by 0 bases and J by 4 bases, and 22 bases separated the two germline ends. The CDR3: CASSQDRLWPRGDYNEQFF. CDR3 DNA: TGCGCCAGCAGCCAAGATCGATTGTGGCCCAGGGGGGATTACAATGAGCAGTTCTTC.

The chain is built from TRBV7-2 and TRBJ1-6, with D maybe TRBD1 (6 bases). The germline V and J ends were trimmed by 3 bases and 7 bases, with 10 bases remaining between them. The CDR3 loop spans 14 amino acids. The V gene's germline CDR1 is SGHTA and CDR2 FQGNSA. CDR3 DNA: TGTGCCAGCAGCTTGGTACAGGGAAATTCACCCCTCCACTTT. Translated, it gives CASSLVQGNSPLHF.

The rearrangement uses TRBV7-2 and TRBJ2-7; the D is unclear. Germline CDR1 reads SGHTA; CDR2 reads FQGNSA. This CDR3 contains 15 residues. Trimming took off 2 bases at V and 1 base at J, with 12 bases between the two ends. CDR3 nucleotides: TGTGCCAGCAGCTTACGGCCGGCAGGATCCTACGAGCAGTACTTC. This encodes CASSLRPAGSYEQYF.

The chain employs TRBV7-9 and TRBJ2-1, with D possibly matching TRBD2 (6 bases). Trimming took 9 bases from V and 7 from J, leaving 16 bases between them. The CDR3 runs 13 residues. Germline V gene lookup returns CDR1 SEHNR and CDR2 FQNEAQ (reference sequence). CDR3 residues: CASPLAGGNEQFF. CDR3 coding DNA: TGTGCCAGTCCGCTCGCAGGAGGGAATGAGCAGTTCTTC.

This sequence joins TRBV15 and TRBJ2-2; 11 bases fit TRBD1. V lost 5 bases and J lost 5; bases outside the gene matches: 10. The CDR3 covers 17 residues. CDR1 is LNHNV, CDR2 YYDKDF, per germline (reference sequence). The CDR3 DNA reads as TGTGCCACCAGCCTCTTGGACAGGGGGCGAGGTACCGGGGAGCTGTTTTTT. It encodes CATSLLDRGRGTGELFF.

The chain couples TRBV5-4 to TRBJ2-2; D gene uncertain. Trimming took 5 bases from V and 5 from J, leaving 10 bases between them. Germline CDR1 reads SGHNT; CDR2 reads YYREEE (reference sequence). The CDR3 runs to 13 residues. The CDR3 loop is CASSPDLTGELFF. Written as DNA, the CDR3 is TGTGCCAGCAGTCCTGATCTAACCGGGGAGCTGTTTTTT.

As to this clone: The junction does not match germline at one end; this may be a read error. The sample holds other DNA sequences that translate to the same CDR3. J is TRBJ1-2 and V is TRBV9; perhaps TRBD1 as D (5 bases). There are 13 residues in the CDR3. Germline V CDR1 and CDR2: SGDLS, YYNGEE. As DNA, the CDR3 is TGCGCCAGCAATACAGGTCGCGACTATGGCTACACCTTC. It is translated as CASNTGRDYGYTF.

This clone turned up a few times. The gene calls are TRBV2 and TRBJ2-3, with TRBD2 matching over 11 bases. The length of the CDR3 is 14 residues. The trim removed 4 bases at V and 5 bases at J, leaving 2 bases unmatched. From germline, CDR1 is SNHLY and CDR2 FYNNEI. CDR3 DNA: TGTGCCAGCAGTGGCGGGACTAGCGGAGATACGCAGTATTTT. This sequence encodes CASSGGTSGDTQYF.

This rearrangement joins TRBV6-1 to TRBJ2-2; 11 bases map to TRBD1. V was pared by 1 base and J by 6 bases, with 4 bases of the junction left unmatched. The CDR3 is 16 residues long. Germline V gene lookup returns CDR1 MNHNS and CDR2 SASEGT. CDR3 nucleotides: TGTGCCAGCAGTGAAGTTGGGGGACAGGGGGCCGGGGAGCTGTTTTTT. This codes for CASSEVGGQGAGELFF.

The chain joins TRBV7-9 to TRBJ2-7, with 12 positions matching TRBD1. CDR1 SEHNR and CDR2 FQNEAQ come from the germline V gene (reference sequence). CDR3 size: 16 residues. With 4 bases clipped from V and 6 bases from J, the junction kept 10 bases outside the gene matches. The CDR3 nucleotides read TGTGCCAGCAGCTCTGCGACCGGGACAGGGGGCGGCGAGCAGTACTTC. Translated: CASSSATGTGGGEQYF.